This entry is about one T cell receptor beta chain. Its antigen is still unknown. The TCR beta CDR3 regions underwent amplification using RNA transcripts as the source. The TCR CDR3 was amplified in a first-round RT-PCR using the HTBI primer set. TCRdb used MiXCR to reprocess the multiplex PCR reads, holding one entry per CDR3 protein. The sample includes hundreds of thousands of distinct CDR3 sequences, 35% to 40% of them seen just once. The sample is drawn from a study of T cells in Graves' hyperthyroidism and ophthalmopathy. Study findings and constraints: In the blood, most expanded thyroid clonotypes above 0.001 appeared as well.

In germline, CDR1 is SGHVS, CDR2 FQNEAQ. The junction had 9 bases not matched to a gene; V was cut back by 4 bases and J by 7 bases. The CDR3 covers 15 residues. This rearrangement joins TRBV7-8 to TRBJ1-4, with 7 bases fitting TRBD1. This TCR derives from a man between 18 and 29 years old with Graves' hyperthyroidism. The sample consisted of blood. Here the CDR3 reads CASSSDRALVEKLFF. CDR3 coding DNA: TGTGCCAGCAGCTCCGACAGGGCCCTCGTTGAAAAACTGTTTTTT.